The rows below give T cell receptor beta chains drawn from one sample of a study of graft-versus-host responses after intestinal transplantation. The table came from immunoSEQ multiplex PCR; TCRdb's copy has only in-frame clones and leaves some out. There are 50,000 or so clones in the sample; around nine tenths occur only once, and about 2.9% lies in the top ten. Source: PBMCs, taken roughly 120 days after intestinal transplantation. These receptors were collected from a human patient who received an intestinal transplant, so some T cells may come from the graft donor. Each CDR3 is given with its conserved first and last residue. The order of the fields is V gene, J gene, D gene, clone size, CDR3 protein, CDR3 DNA. A D gene is named only where the DNA matches it firmly. A clone size is listed for some rows: how often the clone was seen (once, few, many), or a class if it is expanded.

TRBV7-9,TRBJ1-5,-,-,CASSRGDQPQHF,TGTGCCAGCAGCAGGGGGGATCAGCCCCAGCATTTT
TRBV21-1,TRBJ2-1,-,-,CASSRQPVVGPDEQFF,TGTGCCAGCAGCAGACAACCGGTCGTAGGGCCCGATGAGCAGTTCTTC
TRBV11-1,TRBJ2-2,-,-,CANRDPTGELFF,TGTGCAAACAGGGACCCCACCGGGGAGCTGTTTTTT
TRBV4-1,TRBJ2-3,TRBD2,once,CASSQDQAGGTDTQYF,TGCGCCAGCAGCCAAGATCAAGCGGGGGGCACAGATACGCAGTATTTT
TRBV6-5,TRBJ1-2,-,-,CASTYGWRYTF,TGTGCCAGCACCTACGGGTGGCGCTACACCTTC
TRBV6-1,TRBJ2-5,-,-,CASSEGGALHQETQYF,TGTGCCAGCAGTGAGGGGGGGGCCCTACACCAAGAGACCCAGTACTTC
TRBV19,TRBJ2-2,-,-,CASSPGTVGELFF,TGTGCCAGTAGTCCGGGGACGGTCGGGGAGCTGTTTTTT
TRBV7-9,TRBJ2-2,-,once,CTSSLGETGELFF,TGTACCAGCAGCTTGGGTGAAACCGGGGAGCTGTTTTTT
TRBV4-1,TRBJ1-1,TRBD1,once,CASSQRGRRTEAFF,TGCGCCAGCAGCCAAAGGGGGCGACGGACTGAAGCTTTCTTT
TRBV6-5,TRBJ2-6,-,-,CASQPLSGANVLTF,TGTGCCAGCCAGCCACTCTCTGGGGCCAACGTCCTGACTTTC
TRBV7-6,TRBJ2-1,TRBD1,-,CASSDRDSYNEQFF,TGTGCCAGCAGCGACCGGGACAGTTACAATGAGCAGTTCTTC
TRBV5-1,TRBJ2-7,TRBD2,-,CASSLPRSGGGSYEQYF,TGCGCCAGCAGCTTGCCAAGAAGCGGGGGGGGGTCCTACGAGCAGTACTTC
TRBV6-1,TRBJ1-1,-,-,CASRAFTVTGTEAFF,TGTGCCAGCAGGGCCTTTACAGTGACGGGCACTGAAGCTTTCTTT
TRBV28,TRBJ2-7,TRBD2,-,CAWGDYYEQYF,TGTGCCTGGGGGGACTACTACGAGCAGTACTTC
TRBV7-3,TRBJ2-1,-,-,CASSSTGADDEQFF,TGTGCCAGCAGCTCCACGGGGGCTGACGATGAGCAGTTCTTC
TRBV28,TRBJ2-3,TRBD2,-,CASSSSGRTDTQYF,TGTGCCAGCAGCTCTAGCGGTCGCACAGATACGCAGTATTTT
TRBV28,TRBJ2-1,TRBD2,-,CASRFTRTSGGRNEQFF,TGTGCCAGCAGATTTACCCGGACTAGCGGGGGGCGCAATGAGCAGTTCTTC
TRBV15,TRBJ2-5,TRBD1,-,CATSKGTGIFGETQYF,TGTGCCACCAGCAAAGGGACAGGGATTTTTGGAGAGACCCAGTACTTC
TRBV7-9,TRBJ2-2,TRBD2,-,CASSPGLAGAGELFF,TGTGCCAGCAGCCCGGGACTAGCGGGAGCCGGGGAGCTGTTTTTT
TRBV28,TRBJ2-5,-,-,CASSLSPQETQYF,TGTGCCAGCAGTTTAAGTCCTCAAGAGACCCAGTACTTC
TRBV27,TRBJ1-1,-,-,CASSESPGGHTEAFF,TGTGCCAGCAGCGAGTCTCCGGGGGGGCACACTGAAGCTTTCTTT
TRBV7-9,TRBJ2-1,-,-,CASSLGPAYNEQFF,TGTGCCAGCAGCTTAGGCCCAGCCTACAATGAGCAGTTCTTC
TRBV30,TRBJ1-5,TRBD1,-,CAWSKVGGQLNQPQHF,TGTGCCTGGAGTAAAGTTGGGGGACAGCTCAATCAGCCCCAGCATTTT
TRBV29-1,TRBJ2-3,-,few,CSVDKATGSAQYF,TGCAGCGTTGATAAGGCCACAGGATCAGCGCAGTATTTT
TRBV7-9,TRBJ2-7,-,-,CASSPDSLPYYEQYF,TGTGCCAGCAGCCCGGACAGCTTACCTTACTACGAGCAGTACTTC
TRBV28,TRBJ1-1,-,-,CASSFAGTDLREAFF,TGTGCCAGCAGTTTTGCGGGGACGGACCTTAGGGAAGCTTTCTTT
TRBV10-3,TRBJ2-1,TRBD2,-,CAISVAGGDNEQFF,TGTGCCATCAGCGTAGCGGGAGGGGACAATGAGCAGTTCTTC
TRBV9,TRBJ2-3,TRBD2,-,CASSVAGLAGEHPSTDTQYF,TGTGCCAGCAGCGTAGCGGGACTAGCGGGAGAGCACCCTAGCACAGATACGCAGTATTTT
TRBV12-5,TRBJ2-1,-,-,CASGPGTFDNEQFF,TGTGCTAGTGGCCCTGGGACCTTCGACAATGAGCAGTTCTTC